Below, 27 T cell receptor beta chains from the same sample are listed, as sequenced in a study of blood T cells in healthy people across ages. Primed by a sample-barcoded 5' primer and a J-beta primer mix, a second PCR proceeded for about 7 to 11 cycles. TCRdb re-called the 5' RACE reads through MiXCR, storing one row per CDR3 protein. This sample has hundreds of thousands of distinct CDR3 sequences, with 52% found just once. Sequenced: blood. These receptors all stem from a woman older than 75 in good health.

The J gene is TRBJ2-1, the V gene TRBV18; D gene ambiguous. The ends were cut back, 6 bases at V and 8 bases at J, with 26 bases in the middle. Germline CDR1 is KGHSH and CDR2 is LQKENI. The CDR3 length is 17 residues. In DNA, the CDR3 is TGTGCCAGCTCCCAGAGCTCCGGGCCCCCGGGTTCACATGAGCAGTTCTTC. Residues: CASSQSSGPPGSHEQFF.

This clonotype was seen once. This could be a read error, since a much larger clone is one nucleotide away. The CDR3 reads CASSLVATYNEQYF. CDR3 DNA sequence: TGCGCCAGCAGCTTGGTGGCCACTTACAATGAGCAGTACTTC. V is TRBV5-1 and J is TRBJ2-1; no definite D call. The J call could be wrong; TRBJ2-7 is a better fit for the DNA end. Looked up from germline, CDR1 is SGHRS and CDR2 is YFSETQ. The CDR3 contains 14 residues.

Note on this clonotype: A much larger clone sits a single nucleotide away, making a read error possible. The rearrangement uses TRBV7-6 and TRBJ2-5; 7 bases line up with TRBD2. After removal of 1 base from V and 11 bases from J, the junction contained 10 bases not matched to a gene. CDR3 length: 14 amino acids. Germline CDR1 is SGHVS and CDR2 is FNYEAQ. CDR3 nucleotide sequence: TGTGCCAGCAGCTTAGTCGGGGGGATGGATGAGCAGTACTTC. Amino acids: CASSLVGGMDEQYF.

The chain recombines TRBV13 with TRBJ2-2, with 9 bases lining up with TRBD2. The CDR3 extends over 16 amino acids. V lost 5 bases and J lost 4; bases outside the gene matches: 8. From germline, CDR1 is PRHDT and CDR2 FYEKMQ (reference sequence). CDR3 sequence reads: CASSTGTSLGTGELFF. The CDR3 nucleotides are TGTGCCAGCAGCACCGGGACTAGCTTAGGCACCGGGGAGCTGTTTTTT.

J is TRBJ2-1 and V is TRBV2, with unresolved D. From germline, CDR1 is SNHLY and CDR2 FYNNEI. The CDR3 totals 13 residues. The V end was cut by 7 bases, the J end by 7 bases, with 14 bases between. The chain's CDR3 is CASTRLKGNEQFF. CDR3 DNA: TGTGCCAGCACCAGGCTCAAAGGGAATGAGCAGTTCTTC.

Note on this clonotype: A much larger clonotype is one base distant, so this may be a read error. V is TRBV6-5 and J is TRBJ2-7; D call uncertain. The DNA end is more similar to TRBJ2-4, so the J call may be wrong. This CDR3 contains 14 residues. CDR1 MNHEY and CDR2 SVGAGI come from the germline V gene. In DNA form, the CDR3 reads TGTGCCAGCGGTTACTCTCGGGTCCCGAACATTCAGTACTTC. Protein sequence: CASGYSRVPNIQYF.

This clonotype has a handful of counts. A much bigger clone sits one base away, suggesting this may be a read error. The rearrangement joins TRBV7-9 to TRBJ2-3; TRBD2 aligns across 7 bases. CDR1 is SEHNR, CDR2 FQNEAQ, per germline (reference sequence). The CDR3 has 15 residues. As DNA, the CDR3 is TGTGCCGGCAGCTTAGACGGGACTAACACAGATACGCAGTATTTT. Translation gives CAGSLDGTNTDTQYF.

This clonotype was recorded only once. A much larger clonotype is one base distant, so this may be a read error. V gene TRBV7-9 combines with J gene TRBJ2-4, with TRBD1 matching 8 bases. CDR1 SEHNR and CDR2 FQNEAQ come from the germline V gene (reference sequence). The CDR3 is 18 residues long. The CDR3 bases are TGTACCAGCAGCTTATCAGGGGGCGGCGCCTGGGGCAAAAACATTCAGTACTTC. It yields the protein CTSSLSGGGAWGKNIQYF.

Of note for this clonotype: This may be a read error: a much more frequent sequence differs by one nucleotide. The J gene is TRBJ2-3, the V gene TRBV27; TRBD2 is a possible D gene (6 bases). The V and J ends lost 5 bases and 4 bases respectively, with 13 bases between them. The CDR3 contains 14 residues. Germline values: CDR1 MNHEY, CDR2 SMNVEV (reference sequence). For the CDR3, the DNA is TGTGCCAGCAGTGTTTTGCGGGGTGCAGATACGCAGTATTTT. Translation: CASSVLRGADTQYF.

The CDR3 spells CASSRTPDLSSYEQYF. The CDR3 DNA reads TGCGCCAGCAGCAGAACCCCGGACCTTAGCTCCTACGAGCAGTACTTC. V gene TRBV4-1 combines with J gene TRBJ2-7; D is undetermined. V dropped 5 bases and J dropped 0 bases, with 17 bases sitting between them. This CDR3 is 16 amino acids long. The germline V gene encodes CDR1 MGHRA and CDR2 YSYEKL.

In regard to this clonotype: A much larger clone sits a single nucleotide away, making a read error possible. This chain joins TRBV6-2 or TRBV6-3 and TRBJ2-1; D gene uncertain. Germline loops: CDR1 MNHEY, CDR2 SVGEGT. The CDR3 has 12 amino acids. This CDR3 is CVSTTNYNEQFF. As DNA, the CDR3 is TGTGTCAGCACCACTAACTACAATGAGCAGTTCTTC.

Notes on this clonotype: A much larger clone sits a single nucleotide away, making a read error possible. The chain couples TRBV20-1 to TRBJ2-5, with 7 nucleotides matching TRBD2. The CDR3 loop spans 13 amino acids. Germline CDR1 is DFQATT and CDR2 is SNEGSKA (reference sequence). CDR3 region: CAGGRGSYNEQYF. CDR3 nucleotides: TGCGCCGGCGGGAGAGGATCTTACAATGAGCAGTACTTC.

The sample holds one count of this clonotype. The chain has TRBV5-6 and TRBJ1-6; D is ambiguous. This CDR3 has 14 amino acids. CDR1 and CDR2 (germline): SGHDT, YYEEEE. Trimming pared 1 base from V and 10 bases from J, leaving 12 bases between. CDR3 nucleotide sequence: TGTGCCAGCAGCTTGTTCAGTGTTGAGTCACCCCTCCACTTT. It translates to CASSLFSVESPLHF.

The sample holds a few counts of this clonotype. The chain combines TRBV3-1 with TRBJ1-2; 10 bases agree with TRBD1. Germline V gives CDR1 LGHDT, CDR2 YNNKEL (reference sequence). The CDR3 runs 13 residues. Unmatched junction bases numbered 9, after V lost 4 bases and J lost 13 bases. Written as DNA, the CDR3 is TGTGCCAGCAGCCGCGGACAGGGGGAGGTCGGCACCTTC. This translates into CASSRGQGEVGTF.

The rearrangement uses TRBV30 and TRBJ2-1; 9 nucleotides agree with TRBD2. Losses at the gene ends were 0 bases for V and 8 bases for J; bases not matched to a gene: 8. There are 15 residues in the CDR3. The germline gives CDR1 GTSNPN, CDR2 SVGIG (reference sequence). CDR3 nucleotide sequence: TGTGCCTGGAGTGTCGGGGTAGCGGGAGTGGATGAGCAGTTCTTC. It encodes CAWSVGVAGVDEQFF. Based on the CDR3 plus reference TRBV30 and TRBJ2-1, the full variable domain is SQTIHQWPATLVQPVGSPLSLECTVEGTSNPNLYWYRQAAGRGLQLLFYSVGIGQISSEVPQNLSASRPQDRQFILSSKKLLLSDSGFYLCAWSVGVAGVDEQFFGPGTRLTVL.

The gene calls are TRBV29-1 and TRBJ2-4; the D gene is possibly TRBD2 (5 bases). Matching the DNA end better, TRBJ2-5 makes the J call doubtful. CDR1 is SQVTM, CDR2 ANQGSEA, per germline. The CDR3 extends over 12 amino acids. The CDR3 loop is CSVDHGVETQYF. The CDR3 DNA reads TGCAGCGTTGATCACGGGGTAGAGACCCAGTACTTC.

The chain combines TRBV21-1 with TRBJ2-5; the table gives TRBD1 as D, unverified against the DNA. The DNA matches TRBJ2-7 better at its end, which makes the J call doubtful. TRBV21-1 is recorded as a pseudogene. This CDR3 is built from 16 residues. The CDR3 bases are TGTGCCAGCAGGCCTCTCCGGGACAGACTAGCCTACGAGCAGTACTTC. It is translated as CASRPLRDRLAYEQYF.

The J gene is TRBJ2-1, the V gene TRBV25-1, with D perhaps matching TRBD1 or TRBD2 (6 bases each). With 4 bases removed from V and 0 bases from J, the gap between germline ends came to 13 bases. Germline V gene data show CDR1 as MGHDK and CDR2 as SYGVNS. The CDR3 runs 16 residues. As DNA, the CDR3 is TGTGCCAGCAGTGCTTGGGGGGCCCTCTCCTACAATGAGCAGTTCTTC. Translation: CASSAWGALSYNEQFF.

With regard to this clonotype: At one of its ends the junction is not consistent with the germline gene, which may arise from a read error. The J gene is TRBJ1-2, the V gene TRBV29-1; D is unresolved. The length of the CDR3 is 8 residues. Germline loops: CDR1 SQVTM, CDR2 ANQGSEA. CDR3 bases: TGTCCTGTTTGGGGCTACACCTTC. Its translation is CPVWGYTF. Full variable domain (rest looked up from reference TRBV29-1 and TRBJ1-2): SAVISQKPSRDICQRGTSLTIQCQVDSQVTMMFWYRQQPGQSLTLIATANQGSEATYESGFVIDKFPISRPNLTFSTLTVSNMSPEDSSIYLCPVWGYTFGSGTRLTVV.

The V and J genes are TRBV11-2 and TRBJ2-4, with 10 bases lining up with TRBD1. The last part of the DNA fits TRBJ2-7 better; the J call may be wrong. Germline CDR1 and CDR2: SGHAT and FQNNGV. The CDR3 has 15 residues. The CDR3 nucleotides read TGTGCCAGCAGCTTAGGGACAGGGGGACAGTACGAGCAGTACTTC. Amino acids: CASSLGTGGQYEQYF.

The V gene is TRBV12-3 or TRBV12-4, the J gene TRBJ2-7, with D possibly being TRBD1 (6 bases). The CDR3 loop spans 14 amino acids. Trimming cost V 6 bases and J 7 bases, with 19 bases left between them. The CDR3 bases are TGTGCCAGCAGCAAAACAGGGTCTCGCAATGAGCAGTACTTC. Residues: CASSKTGSRNEQYF.

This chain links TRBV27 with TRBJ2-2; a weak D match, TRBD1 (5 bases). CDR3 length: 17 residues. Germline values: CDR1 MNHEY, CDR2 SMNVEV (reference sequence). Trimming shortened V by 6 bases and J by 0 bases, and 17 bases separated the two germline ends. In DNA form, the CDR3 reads TGTGCCAGCAGCCTTCTCCCCAGGGCCACGAACACCGGGGAGCTGTTTTTT. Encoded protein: CASSLLPRATNTGELFF.

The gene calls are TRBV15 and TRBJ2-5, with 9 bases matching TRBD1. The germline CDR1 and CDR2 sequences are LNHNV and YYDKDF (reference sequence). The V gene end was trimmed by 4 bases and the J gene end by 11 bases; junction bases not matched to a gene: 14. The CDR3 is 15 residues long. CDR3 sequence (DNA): TGTGCCACCAGCACTCTCCGGGACAGGGACAATGAGCAGTACTTC. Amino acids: CATSTLRDRDNEQYF.

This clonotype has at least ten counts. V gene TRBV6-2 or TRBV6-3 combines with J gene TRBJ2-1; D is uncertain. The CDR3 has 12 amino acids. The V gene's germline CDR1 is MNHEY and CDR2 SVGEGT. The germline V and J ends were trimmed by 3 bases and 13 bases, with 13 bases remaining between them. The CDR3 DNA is TGTGCCAGCAGTTATCGGGTGGCGGCACAGTTCTTC. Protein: CASSYRVAAQFF.

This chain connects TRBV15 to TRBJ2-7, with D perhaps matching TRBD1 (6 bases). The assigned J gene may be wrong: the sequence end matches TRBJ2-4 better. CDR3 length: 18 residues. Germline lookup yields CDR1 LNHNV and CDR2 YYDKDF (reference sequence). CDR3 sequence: CATARDTIDLLAKNIQYF. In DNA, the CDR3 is TGTGCCACCGCCCGGGACACGATCGATTTGCTAGCCAAAAACATTCAGTACTTC.

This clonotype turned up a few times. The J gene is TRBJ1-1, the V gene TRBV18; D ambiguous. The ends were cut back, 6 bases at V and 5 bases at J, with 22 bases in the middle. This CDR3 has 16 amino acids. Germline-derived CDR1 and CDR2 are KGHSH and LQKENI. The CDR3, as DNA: TGTGCCAGCTCCCCCACCGCGGGTTCCTTGACGACTGAAGCTTTCTTT. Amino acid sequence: CASSPTAGSLTTEAFF.

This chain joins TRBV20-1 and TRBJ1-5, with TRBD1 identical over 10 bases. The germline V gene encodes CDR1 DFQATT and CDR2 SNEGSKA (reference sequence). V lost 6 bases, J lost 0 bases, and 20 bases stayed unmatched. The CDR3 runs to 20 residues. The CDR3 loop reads CSARRQGAGLLVYSNQPQHF. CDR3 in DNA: TGCAGTGCCCGACGACAGGGGGCTGGGCTCTTAGTTTATAGCAATCAGCCCCAGCATTTT.